The clone carrying this TCR beta chain was counted once. Other DNA sequences within the sample encode an identical CDR3. Only in-frame clones appear in the TCRdb table, and some are missing; sequencing was by immunoSEQ multiplex PCR. The table has some 430,000 clones, 90% seen once. This sample stems from a study of blood T cell repertoires in COVID-19. This CDR3 is built from 14 residues. V dropped 1 base and J dropped 0 bases, with 7 bases sitting between them. The germline V gene encodes CDR1 SGHTA and CDR2 FQGNSA. Recovered Cohort 3 donors showed two negative PCRs, clearance, or symptom resolution.

The TCR originated in a man between 18 and 29 years old who had recovered from COVID-19. The sequenced material came from PBMCs or T cells enriched from blood (not recorded which). The V call is TRBV7-2, the J call TRBJ2-7, with D perhaps matching TRBD2 (5 bases). The CDR3, as DNA: TGTGCCAGCAGCTTAGGGCGGGCCTCCTACGAGCAGTACTTC. It encodes CASSLGRASYEQYF.